The clone carrying this T cell receptor (beta chain) was counted only a few times. The data belong to a study of blood T cell repertoires in COVID-19. The germline V gene has CDR1 SGHVS and CDR2 FQNEAQ. There are 14 residues in the CDR3. V dropped 7 bases and J dropped 7; count of bases not matched to a gene: 9. Assay used: immunoSEQ multiplex PCR; TCRdb lists only in-frame clones, some missing. The table records 45,000 to 55,000 clones, about 86% of them present only once. The chain links TRBV7-8 to TRBJ2-1; 8 positions match TRBD2. The source of this sequence is a man in his 70s with active COVID-19. Sequenced: peripheral blood. The CDR3 nucleotides are TGTGCCAGCACCATCGGGGAGCGGGGGAATGAGCAGTTCTTC. The encoded protein is CASTIGERGNEQFF.